These T cell receptor beta chains were read from a single sample in a study of chemoradiotherapy in HPV16-positive cancers. The protocol was immunoSEQ multiplex PCR, while the TCRdb copy is restricted to in-frame clones and leaves out a portion. The data contain approximately 20,000 clones, around nine tenths of them singletons. The sample here was blood, taken from a patient who underwent chemoradiotherapy. Receptor source: a human donor with HPV-associated anogenital cancer. The conserved cysteine and the conserved F or W are not part of the CDR3 here. Each record gives: D gene, V gene, CDR3 protein. A D gene is named only where the DNA matches it firmly.

>NA|TRBV6-1
ASSELRGGFYGYT
>NA|TRBV19
ASIKRDGGTNEKLF
>TRBD1|TRBV6-1
ASREGTENNSPLH
>TRBD1|TRBV29-1
SVALRGQGAF
>NA|TRBV28
ATAVGPSTDTQY
>TRBD1|TRBV4-1
ASSRMGQLLSGNTIY
>NA|TRBV5-1
ASSSSYEQY
>TRBD1|TRBV15
ATSSRQGNQPQH
>NA|TRBV1
TSSQAFVDRRVYEQY
>NA|TRBV10-3
AISEGADQPQH